Shown below are 21 T cell receptor beta chains from a single sample sequenced in a study of response to subunit inactivated influenza vaccine. TCRdb re-analysed the RT-PCR reads in MiXCR, keeping a single row per CDR3 protein. The table lists 150,000 or so distinct CDR3 sequences, about a tenth of them singletons. This sample comprised non-naive T cells sorted from PBMCs, obtained about 6 weeks after vaccination. The receptors derive from a man aged 50-60 years who received an inactivated influenza vaccine.

The CDR3: CASSLRMGTGFDEQFF. CDR3 DNA sequence: TGTGCCAGCAGCTTACGCATGGGGACAGGGTTCGATGAGCAGTTCTTC. This chain connects TRBV11-2 to TRBJ2-1, with 9 bases identical to TRBD1. The CDR3 covers 16 residues. Germline CDR1 and CDR2: SGHAT and FQNNGV. Trimming at V came to 2 bases and at J to 8 bases, leaving 10 bases not matched to a gene.

The rearrangement uses TRBV7-3 and TRBJ2-7; 7 bases fit TRBD2. Germline V gives CDR1 SGHTA, CDR2 FQGTGA. V dropped 5 bases and J dropped 2; count of bases not matched to a gene: 9. This CDR3 is 15 amino acids long. In DNA, the CDR3 is TGTGCCAGCAGCCGAGAGGGAGGGGCGACCTACGAGCAGTACTTC. Protein product: CASSREGGATYEQYF.

The chain combines TRBV6-2 or TRBV6-3 with TRBJ2-5; D is unresolved. The CDR3 is 13 amino acids. V was pared by 9 bases and J by 5 bases, with 16 bases between. In germline, CDR1 is MNHEY, CDR2 SVGEGT. As DNA, the CDR3 is TGTGCCAGTCACGACCAACGAAGGGAGACCCAGTACTTC. This translates into CASHDQRRETQYF.

This sequence joins TRBV27 and TRBJ1-5, with D possibly being TRBD1 (5 bases). The germline V and J ends were trimmed by 6 bases and 4 bases, with 16 bases remaining between them. The CDR3 totals 15 residues. The germline gives CDR1 MNHEY, CDR2 SMNVEV (reference sequence). DNA of the CDR3: TGTGCCAGCAGAACCGGGACGGGAGGAAATCAGCCCCAGCATTTT. Translation: CASRTGTGGNQPQHF.

In its sample, this clonotype was seen a few times. V is TRBV5-1 and J is TRBJ1-1; 8 bases line up with TRBD1. The CDR3 spans 16 residues. Germline CDR1 reads SGHRS; CDR2 reads YFSETQ. After removal of 1 base from V and 1 base from J, the junction contained 6 bases not matched to a gene. The CDR3 protein is CASSLRQGQGNTEAFF. The CDR3 DNA reads TGCGCCAGCAGCTTGAGACAGGGGCAAGGGAACACTGAAGCTTTCTTT.

The chain employs TRBV20-1 and TRBJ2-2; D might be TRBD1 (6 bases). The CDR3 totals 12 residues. Germline values: CDR1 DFQATT, CDR2 SNEGSKA (reference sequence). The V end lost 6 bases, the J end lost 8 bases, and 13 bases lay between the germline ends. The CDR3 loop is CSALQGFGELFF. DNA of the CDR3: TGCAGTGCGCTACAGGGTTTTGGGGAGCTGTTTTTT.

This clonotype was observed a few times. The chain is built from TRBV20-1 and TRBJ1-5; TRBD1 aligns across 8 bases. CDR1 DFQATT and CDR2 SNEGSKA come from the germline V gene (reference sequence). Trimming cost V 0 bases and J 2 bases; bases outside gene matches: 3. The CDR3 runs to 15 residues. For the CDR3, the DNA is TGCAGTGCTAGAGAGACAGGGGTGCGCAATCAGCCCCAGCATTTT. It is translated as CSARETGVRNQPQHF.

This clonotype was counted a few times. CDR3 region: CASSFGTGGGYGYTF. In DNA, the CDR3 is TGTGCCAGCAGTTTCGGGACAGGGGGCGGCTATGGCTACACCTTC. The gene calls are TRBV12-3 or TRBV12-4 and TRBJ1-2; 12 bases match TRBD1. The CDR3 is 15 residues long. The V gene end was trimmed by 3 bases and the J gene end by 4 bases; junction bases not matched to a gene: 3.

This clonotype was seen at least ten times. The chain joins TRBV3-1 to TRBJ1-1; D unresolved. The V end lost 2 bases, the J end lost 6 bases, and 13 bases lay between the germline ends. The CDR3 covers 14 residues. Germline CDR1 reads LGHDT; CDR2 reads YNNKEL (reference sequence). The CDR3 nucleotides read TGTGCCAGCAGCCAACCCGGAAGGAGCTCTGAAGCTTTCTTT. Translation: CASSQPGRSSEAFF.

This clonotype was counted between two and nine times. The chain couples TRBV5-1 to TRBJ2-6; TRBD1 agrees at 7 bases. This CDR3 contains 17 residues. V gave up 0 bases and J gave up 2 bases; unmatched junction bases: 5. Per germline, CDR1 SGHRS and CDR2 YFSETQ. The CDR3 spells CASSLVGGNTGANVLTF. The CDR3 region has the DNA TGCGCCAGCAGCTTGGTAGGGGGCAATACTGGGGCCAACGTCCTGACTTTC.

The gene calls are TRBV5-4 and TRBJ2-5, with 8 positions matching TRBD1. The V and J ends lost 6 bases and 1 base, in that order; junction bases with no gene match: 2. CDR1 is SGHNT, CDR2 YYREEE, per germline (reference sequence). The CDR3 is 13 residues long. The chain's CDR3 is CASTDRGQETQYF. CDR3 sequence (DNA): TGTGCCAGCACCGACAGGGGCCAAGAGACCCAGTACTTC.

There are a few counts of this clonotype. The chain employs TRBV10-3 and TRBJ2-3, with D tentatively TRBD2 (6 bases). Germline CDR1 reads ENHRY; CDR2 reads SYGVKD. V dropped 6 bases and J dropped 3 bases, with 13 bases sitting between them. The CDR3 is 14 residues long. The CDR3 DNA reads as TGTGCCATCAGGGCCTTGAGCGGGACAGATACGCAGTATTTT. Its protein is CAIRALSGTDTQYF.

This clonotype was counted between two and nine times. The chain joins TRBV20-1 to TRBJ2-7, with D unclear. The CDR3 consists of 13 residues. Germline V gene data show CDR1 as DFQATT and CDR2 as SNEGSKA (reference sequence). Trimming shortened V by 5 bases and J by 2 bases, and 13 bases separated the two germline ends. The CDR3 coding sequence is TGCAGTGCTTCCCCCGGGTCAACCTACGAGCAGTACTTC. It is translated as CSASPGSTYEQYF.

This clonotype has a count of ten or more. V and J are TRBV4-2 and TRBJ2-1; 7 bases line up with TRBD2. The J segment lost 9 bases and the V segment lost 2 bases, leaving 13 bases of the junction unmatched. The V gene's germline CDR1 is LGHNA and CDR2 YNFKEQ. The CDR3 extends over 16 amino acids. The CDR3: CASSQRGRDLISEQFF. The CDR3 DNA reads as TGTGCCAGCAGCCAACGGGGGAGGGATCTAATAAGTGAGCAGTTCTTC.

The table lists this clonotype with many counts. The chain has TRBV5-1 and TRBJ2-1; 7 nucleotides match TRBD1. The CDR3 runs 14 residues. Unmatched junction bases numbered 8, after V lost 2 bases and J lost 9 bases. In germline, CDR1 is SGHRS, CDR2 YFSETQ. The CDR3 region has the DNA TGCGCCAGCAGCTTTCGAGGGGGCTTGGCTGAGCAGTTCTTC. It encodes CASSFRGGLAEQFF.

The chain recombines TRBV4-2 with TRBJ1-4; the match to TRBD1 covers 7 bases. V lost 0 bases and J lost 7; bases outside the gene matches: 8. Germline CDR1 LGHNA, CDR2 YNFKEQ. CDR3 length: 16 amino acids. The CDR3 bases are TGTGCCAGCAGCCAAGATGGAGACAGGGTGGGTGAAAAACTGTTTTTT. It encodes CASSQDGDRVGEKLFF.

A few counts support this clonotype. The chain combines TRBV28 with TRBJ2-7, with 14 bases lining up with TRBD2. V shed 4 bases, J shed 9 bases, and the junction held 8 bases outside the gene matches. Germline CDR1 and CDR2: MDHEN and SYDVKM. The CDR3 spans 15 residues. In DNA form, the CDR3 reads TGTGCCAGCAGTTCACCCACTGGACTAGCGGGAGGGCAGTACTTC. Protein product: CASSSPTGLAGGQYF.

This clonotype occurred a few times. The CDR3 is CASSTGTGSEKLFF. CDR3 bases: TGCGCCAGCAGCACCGGGACAGGGAGTGAAAAACTGTTTTTT. The V gene is TRBV5-1, the J gene TRBJ1-4, with 9 bases identical to TRBD1. The CDR3 spans 14 residues. V shed 4 bases and J 7 bases; nucleotides not matched to a gene: 5. Looked up from germline, CDR1 is SGHRS and CDR2 is YFSETQ.

This clonotype came up a few times. The chain has TRBV12-3 or TRBV12-4 and TRBJ1-2, with D possibly TRBD1 on 6 matching bases. CDR3 size: 14 residues. V lost 3 bases to trimming and J lost 7 bases, with 15 bases between them. The CDR3 sequence is CASSLGGGAIGYTF. The CDR3 coding sequence is TGTGCCAGCAGTTTGGGTGGGGGCGCGATTGGCTACACCTTC.

The V and J genes are TRBV28 and TRBJ2-7; D may be TRBD2 (6 bases). Between the trimmed V and J ends, which lost 3 bases and 0 bases, there was a span of 18 bases. There are 17 residues in the CDR3. CDR1 MDHEN and CDR2 SYDVKM come from the germline V gene. The CDR3 DNA is TGTGCCAGCAGTTTTTATTGGGGCGGGGAGAGCTCCTACGAGCAGTACTTC. This translates into CASSFYWGGESSYEQYF.

In DNA form, the CDR3 reads TGTGCCAGCAGTTTAATGGAGAGCTCTGGAAACACCATATATTTT. This sequence encodes CASSLMESSGNTIYF. The V call is TRBV28, the J call TRBJ1-3; D is undetermined. The germline CDR1 and CDR2 sequences are MDHEN and SYDVKM. The germline V and J ends were trimmed by 2 bases and 0 bases, with 8 bases remaining between them. The CDR3 runs to 15 residues.